The sequence of this TCR beta chain was determined in a study of T-cell memory formation after mild COVID-19. Study-wide background: TCR clusters were largely donor specific. Whole-study findings and limits: A second wave expanding day 15 to 37 was CD4+-biased; contracting clones were balanced. CD4+ contracting clones were found mainly in CM and EM, and CD8+ ones in EMRA. Pre-infection memory already had some responding clones, implying cross-reactive memory joined.

The CDR3 spans 15 residues. Deletions cut 2 bases from V and 0 bases from J, with 9 bases between. Germline CDR1 reads SGHDT; CDR2 reads YYEEEE. TCRdb re-called the 5' RACE reads with MiXCR, one entry per CDR3 protein. The sample has just under 150,000 distinct CDR3 sequences, 6% to 7% seen once. This clonotype was counted at least ten times. The antigen is unknown. This receptor was obtained from an adult woman who had mild COVID-19 (a few samples of this study predate the infection). Cell type and time point are not known. Specimen: PBMCs or a T cell subset sorted from them (not recorded which). The J gene is TRBJ1-3, the V gene TRBV5-6; D might be TRBD1 (5 bases). CDR3 residues: CASSFGHFSGNTIYF. The CDR3 DNA follows: TGTGCCAGCAGCTTCGGACACTTCTCTGGAAACACCATATATTTT.